This TCR beta chain was sequenced during a study of T-cell reconstitution after alpha-beta-depleted transplantation in children. Study observations and caveats: Surviving recipient T cells and intrathymic progenitors accounted for some patients' high TCRbeta diversity at day 60. Several hundred expanded graft clones reportedly were the source of alpha-beta T cells about two months after transplant. After one year, T-cell counts and TCRbeta diversity mostly came from new T cells.

This clonotype came up many times. The antigen is unknown. Unique molecular identifiers tagged the TCRbeta library. In TCRdb, the PCR reads were re-called with MiXCR into one record per CDR3 protein. The repertoire includes around 240,000 distinct CDR3 sequences, 7.5% to 9.5% of them detected once, and 6.3% sits in the top ten. The CDR3 contains 13 residues. Germline V gives CDR1 DFQATT, CDR2 SNEGSKA (reference sequence). The V end was cut by 5 bases, the J end by 7 bases, with 14 bases between. The TCR comes from a male patient aged 10 to 17 who had a stem cell transplant for acute lymphoblastic leukemia, so the T cells may come from the graft donor. The sequencing used PBMCs, mostly from graft donor cells, collected 180 days after TCRalphabeta/CD19-depleted stem cell transplant. This chain connects TRBV20-1 to TRBJ1-4, with D perhaps matching TRBD1 (6 bases). The CDR3 loop is CSASPGGPEKLFF. For the CDR3, the DNA is TGCAGTGCTTCCCCGGGGGGGCCTGAAAAACTGTTTTTT.